The 30 T cell receptor beta chains presented below share a single source sample, sequenced in a study of T cell responses to AZD1222 COVID-19 vaccine. Measured with immunoSEQ multiplex PCR; TCRdb has only the in-frame clones, and not every one. The sample has 150,000 to 200,000 clones; about 94% are singletons. The source material was peripheral blood, sampled on day 0 of AZD1222 vaccination. All receptors come from an adult in good health.

The chain carries TRBV27 and TRBJ1-4, with a possible D match to TRBD1 (5 bases). This CDR3 has 15 residues. V dropped 6 bases and J dropped 8 bases, with 19 bases sitting between them. Germline V gene lookup returns CDR1 MNHEY and CDR2 SMNVEV (reference sequence). CDR3 in DNA: TGTGCCAGCAGACCAGGGACGGTGGGTGGGGAAAAACTGTTTTTT. It codes for CASRPGTVGGEKLFF.

J is TRBJ1-1 and V is TRBV5-1; D is uncertain. The CDR3 is 16 residues long. Germline lookup yields CDR1 SGHRS and CDR2 YFSETQ. Trimming removed 3 bases from V and 0 bases from J, with 15 bases in between. As DNA, the CDR3 is TGCGCCAGCAGCTACCTCCTGACAAGTATGAACACTGAAGCTTTCTTT. Residues: CASSYLLTSMNTEAFF.

V is TRBV27 and J is TRBJ2-7; 11 positions agree with TRBD2. Germline CDR1 reads MNHEY; CDR2 reads SMNVEV (reference sequence). The CDR3 contains 15 residues. The V gene end was trimmed by 6 bases and the J gene end by 4 bases; junction bases not matched to a gene: 8. This CDR3 is CASSPLASGRYEQYF. The CDR3 nucleotides read TGTGCCAGCAGCCCGTTGGCTAGCGGGAGGTACGAGCAGTACTTC.

This clone appeared a single time. The genes are TRBV2 and TRBJ2-5, with TRBD2 identical over 7 bases. Germline V gene sequence: CDR1 SNHLY, CDR2 FYNNEI. V dropped 8 bases and J dropped 3; count of bases not matched to a gene: 3. CDR3 size: 12 residues. Here the CDR3 DNA reads TGTGCCAGCGGGGGGGAGGAAGAGACCCAGTACTTC. Amino acids: CASGGEEETQYF.

This sequence joins TRBV4-2 and TRBJ2-1, with D tentatively TRBD1 (6 bases). V was trimmed by 0 bases and J by 3 bases, leaving 9 bases between them. The length of the CDR3 is 15 residues. Germline assignment: CDR1 LGHNA and CDR2 YNFKEQ. The CDR3 here is CASSQERGGYNEQFF. The DNA of the CDR3 is TGTGCCAGCAGCCAAGAACGAGGGGGCTACAATGAGCAGTTCTTC.

The count of this clone is one. The chain joins TRBV5-5 to TRBJ1-2; the D gene is possibly TRBD1 (6 bases). The length of the CDR3 is 14 residues. Germline V gives CDR1 SGHKS, CDR2 YYEKEE (reference sequence). V was clipped by 9 bases and J by 10 bases, with 25 bases between them. The CDR3 DNA reads as TGTGCCACCTCGTCGTACCGGGACACCCAGGTCTACACCTTC. Translated: CATSSYRDTQVYTF.

The chain combines TRBV7-9 with TRBJ1-4; D remains ambiguous. From germline, CDR1 is SEHNR and CDR2 FQNEAQ (reference sequence). The CDR3 covers 13 residues. V lost 3 bases to trimming and J lost 2 bases, with 4 bases between them. The CDR3 loop is CASSLNTNEKLFF. The DNA for the CDR3 is TGTGCCAGCAGCTTGAATACTAATGAAAAACTGTTTTTT.

V gene TRBV7-3 combines with J gene TRBJ2-1; 7 bases match TRBD2. The junction had 9 bases not matched to a gene; V was cut back by 0 bases and J by 10 bases. CDR1 and CDR2 from the germline V gene are SGHTA and FQGTGA. The CDR3 has 15 amino acids. The CDR3 bases are TGTGCCAGCAGCTTAACGCGGGGGACTCCCCGGGAGCAGTTCTTC. This encodes CASSLTRGTPREQFF.

This chain connects TRBV7-6 to TRBJ2-7, with 7 bases that match TRBD1. Looked up from germline, CDR1 is SGHVS and CDR2 is FNYEAQ. This CDR3 has 15 amino acids. The V and J ends lost 2 bases and 3 bases, in that order; junction bases with no gene match: 7. This CDR3 is CASSLKAGGYYEQYF. The CDR3 DNA follows: TGTGCCAGCAGCTTAAAGGCAGGGGGTTACTACGAGCAGTACTTC.

The rearrangement links TRBV9 to TRBJ2-1; 9 bases agree with TRBD2. Germline V gives CDR1 SGDLS, CDR2 YYNGEE. Trimming at V came to 3 bases and at J to 1 base, leaving 5 bases not matched to a gene. CDR3 length: 16 amino acids. The chain's CDR3 is CASSALAGRSYNEQFF. The CDR3 DNA reads TGTGCCAGCAGCGCCCTAGCGGGAAGGTCCTACAATGAGCAGTTCTTC.

This chain uses TRBV2 with TRBJ1-2, with TRBD1 identical over 8 bases. The trim removed 5 bases at V and 6 bases at J, leaving 5 bases unmatched. This CDR3 spans 13 amino acids. Germline CDR1 reads SNHLY; CDR2 reads FYNNEI. Here the CDR3 DNA reads TGTGCCAGCAGTAGTCAGGGGGCACATGGCTACACCTTC. This gives the protein CASSSQGAHGYTF.

The chain has TRBV7-2 and TRBJ2-5; no definite D call. V was cut by 1 base and J by 5 bases, with 8 bases left in between. CDR1 is SGHTA and CDR2 is FQGNSA in the germline V gene. CDR3 size: 13 residues. The CDR3 protein is CASSLGPGETQYF. The DNA for the CDR3 is TGTGCCAGCAGCTTAGGACCTGGGGAGACCCAGTACTTC.

The V and J genes are TRBV12-3 or TRBV12-4 and TRBJ1-2; a weak D match, TRBD1 (6 bases). Trimming pared 6 bases from V and 8 bases from J, leaving 13 bases between. The CDR3 length is 12 residues. CDR3 in DNA: TGTGCCAGCAGAGGGGCAGGGGAGGGCTACACCTTC. Its protein product is CASRGAGEGYTF.

V and J are TRBV14 and TRBJ2-1; D uncertain. V dropped 1 base and J dropped 4 bases, with 14 bases sitting between them. CDR1 and CDR2 (germline): SGHDN, FVKESK. This CDR3 is built from 16 residues. The CDR3 here is CASSQVIRLDYNEQFF. CDR3 coding DNA: TGTGCCAGCAGCCAAGTGATCCGGCTAGATTACAATGAGCAGTTCTTC.

This clone has a handful of counts. This sequence joins TRBV7-9 and TRBJ2-7; 8 nucleotides match TRBD1. There are 15 residues in the CDR3. The germline gives CDR1 SEHNR, CDR2 FQNEAQ (reference sequence). Germline trimming cut 6 bases from V and 7 bases from J; bases unmatched to any gene: 14. The CDR3 DNA follows: TGTGCCAGCAGTAGGACAGGGTCTCTCCCGTGGGAGCAGTACTTC. Its protein product is CASSRTGSLPWEQYF.

The V gene is TRBV7-3, the J gene TRBJ2-7, with 7 bases matching TRBD2. V lost 0 bases, J lost 7 bases, and 9 bases stayed unmatched. The germline gives CDR1 SGHTA, CDR2 FQGTGA. The CDR3 runs to 15 residues. The CDR3 spells CASSLTGGSLNEQYF. CDR3 in DNA: TGTGCCAGCAGCTTAACGGGCGGGAGCTTGAATGAGCAGTACTTC.

CDR3 in amino acids: CASSDRYNEQFF. DNA for the CDR3: TGCGCCAGCAGCGACAGATACAATGAGCAGTTCTTC. This chain uses TRBV4-3 with TRBJ2-1; tentatively, D is TRBD1 (5 bases). This CDR3 region has 12 residues. Per germline, CDR1 LGHNA and CDR2 YSLEER. The V and J ends lost 5 bases and 4 bases respectively, with 6 bases between them.

The chain employs TRBV9 and TRBJ1-5; TRBD1 aligns across 9 bases. The CDR3 has 15 residues. Germline CDR1 is SGDLS and CDR2 is YYNGEE. Trimming at V came to 0 bases and at J to 6 bases, leaving 4 bases not matched to a gene. DNA for the CDR3: TGTGCCAGCAGCGTAGGGACAGGGGATGTTCAGCCCCAGCATTTT. This sequence encodes CASSVGTGDVQPQHF.

The genes are TRBV27 and TRBJ2-1, with 11 bases identical to TRBD2. CDR1 MNHEY and CDR2 SMNVEV come from the germline V gene (reference sequence). This CDR3 is built from 17 residues. The trim removed 4 bases at V and 6 bases at J, leaving 11 bases unmatched. In nucleotides, the CDR3 is TGTGCCAGCAGTTCTGATATACTAGCGGGAGCCCCCAATGAGCAGTTCTTC. Its translation is CASSSDILAGAPNEQFF.

CDR3 sequence reads: CASSLAGGAYGYTF. CDR3 DNA sequence: TGTGCCAGCAGCTTAGCCGGGGGGGCATATGGCTACACCTTC. The V gene is TRBV7-9, the J gene TRBJ1-2, with a weak D call TRBD1 (6 bases). V lost 0 bases, J lost 5 bases, and 10 bases lay in between. This CDR3 comprises 14 residues. In germline, CDR1 is SEHNR, CDR2 FQNEAQ (reference sequence).

The J gene is TRBJ2-1, the V gene TRBV11-2; D gene ambiguous. This CDR3 contains 15 residues. Deletions cut 5 bases from V and 0 bases from J, with 11 bases between. CDR1 and CDR2 from the germline V gene are SGHAT and FQNNGV. The DNA of the CDR3 is TGTGCCAGCAGCCCGATAGGTCCCTCCTACAATGAGCAGTTCTTC. Amino acid sequence: CASSPIGPSYNEQFF.

The rearrangement joins TRBV7-6 to TRBJ2-1, with D possibly called TRBD1 or TRBD2 (5 bases each). Between the trimmed V and J ends, which lost 1 base and 6 bases, there was a span of 13 bases. Germline CDR1 and CDR2: SGHVS and FNYEAQ. The CDR3 is 15 residues long. CDR3 region: CASSLDLGTPNEQFF. CDR3 in DNA: TGTGCCAGCAGCTTAGATTTAGGGACCCCCAATGAGCAGTTCTTC.

The gene calls are TRBV6-5 and TRBJ1-1; maybe TRBD1 (5 bases). Per the germline V gene, CDR1 is MNHEY and CDR2 is SVGAGI. This CDR3 comprises 14 residues. V was cut by 7 bases and J by 6 bases, with 18 bases left in between. CDR3 protein: CASTKGLEVSEAFF. The CDR3 nucleotides read TGTGCCAGCACCAAGGGGCTAGAGGTCTCTGAAGCTTTCTTT.

The chain joins TRBV3-1 (or the pseudogene TRBV3-2) to TRBJ2-7; TRBD1 aligns across 8 bases. The V gene end was trimmed by 11 bases and the J gene end by 2 bases; junction bases not matched to a gene: 8. Germline loops: CDR1 LGHDT, CDR2 YNNKEL (reference sequence). This CDR3 is built from 13 residues. The chain's CDR3 is CAYRDRLAYEQYF. CDR3 sequence (DNA): TGTGCCTACCGGGACAGGTTAGCCTACGAGCAGTACTTC.

This chain joins TRBV12-3 or TRBV12-4 and TRBJ1-3; D call uncertain. Trimming stripped 5 bases from V and 0 bases from J, with 5 bases between. This CDR3 has 13 amino acids. The CDR3 nucleotides are TGTGCCAGCAGTCAGAGCTCTGGAAACACCATATATTTT. Encoded protein: CASSQSSGNTIYF.

The J gene is TRBJ2-7, the V gene TRBV11-2; TRBD2 aligns across 9 bases. The CDR3 is made up of 17 amino acids. The germline V gene encodes CDR1 SGHAT and CDR2 FQNNGV. Germline trimming cut 5 bases from V and 3 bases from J; bases unmatched to any gene: 14. CDR3 coding DNA: TGTGCCAGCAGCAGTGCGAGGGGCGGGAGGGCCGGCTACGAGCAGTACTTC. It translates to CASSSARGGRAGYEQYF.

This CDR3 reads CASSSLILARGMKSSYNEQFF. CDR3 nucleotide sequence: TGTGCCAGCAGTTCACTGATCCTAGCGAGAGGGATGAAAAGCTCCTACAATGAGCAGTTCTTC. This sequence joins TRBV28 and TRBJ2-1; D possibly corresponds to TRBD2 (6 bases). V lost 4 bases, J lost 0 bases, and 28 bases lay in between. CDR3 length: 21 amino acids. The germline V gene encodes CDR1 MDHEN and CDR2 SYDVKM. Based on the CDR3 plus reference TRBV28 and TRBJ2-1, the full variable domain is DVKVTQSSRYLVKRTGEKVFLECVQDMDHENMFWYRQDPGLGLRLIYFSYDVKMKEKGDIPEGYSVSREKKERFSLILESASTNQTSMYLCASSSLILARGMKSSYNEQFFGPGTRLTVL.

This chain uses TRBV4-3 with TRBJ1-5; tentative D call: TRBD1 (6 bases). The CDR3 has 15 amino acids. Trimming took off 2 bases at V and 2 bases at J, with 10 bases between the two ends. Germline assignment: CDR1 LGHNA and CDR2 YSLEER. CDR3 coding DNA: TGCGCCAGCAGCCAATCAGGGGAGGGCAATCAGCCCCAGCATTTT. It specifies CASSQSGEGNQPQHF.

V gene TRBV19 combines with J gene TRBJ1-4, with D possibly TRBD1 on 5 matching bases. Germline V gene lookup returns CDR1 LNHDA and CDR2 SQIVND (reference sequence). The V gene lost 5 bases and the J gene lost 3 bases, with 10 bases spanning the gap. The CDR3 is 14 residues long. Written as DNA, the CDR3 is TGTGCCAGTAGTGGCGGGGCATCTAATGAAAAACTGTTTTTT. Its translation is CASSGGASNEKLFF.

The chain is built from TRBV5-6 and TRBJ1-1; a weak D match, TRBD1 (5 bases). V lost 0 bases and J 5 bases, leaving 11 bases between the germline ends. The CDR3 has 14 amino acids. The germline gives CDR1 SGHDT, CDR2 YYEEEE. CDR3: CASSLGDLGTEAFF. In DNA form, the CDR3 reads TGTGCCAGCAGCTTGGGGGACCTTGGTACTGAAGCTTTCTTT. Full variable domain (rest looked up from reference TRBV5-6 and TRBJ1-1): DAGVTQSPTHLIKTRGQQVTLRCSPKSGHDTVSWYQQALGQGPQFIFQYYEEEERQRGNFPDRFSGHQFPNYSSELNVNALLLGDSALYLCASSLGDLGTEAFFGQGTRLTVV.